This T cell receptor (beta chain) was retrieved from a study of vaccination and CD4 T cells after COVID-19. Treatment specified: roughly 10-day PBMC culture with coronavirus spike peptide pools or control peptides (ViraFEST assay). Sequenced with the Oncomine TCR Beta short-read assay was DNA taken from cultured CD4+ T cells. TCRdb redid the calling of the PCR reads with MiXCR, one entry per CDR3 protein. The sample shows approximately 9,900 distinct CDR3 sequences, about 51% of them seen only once. On this clonotype: Its antigen remains unknown.

The TCR sequence derives from a human donor who had recovered from COVID-19. Input material: CD4+ T cells from blood, cultured in vitro.

As DNA, the CDR3 is TGTGCCAGCAGTTTATCGTACGGGGGGGCCTCTGGGGCCAACGTCCTGACTTTC. Its protein product is CASSLSYGGASGANVLTF. This rearrangement joins TRBV28 to TRBJ2-6, with 8 bases fitting TRBD2. With 1 base clipped from V and 0 bases from J, the junction kept 5 bases outside the gene matches. The CDR3 is made up of 18 amino acids. From germline, CDR1 is MDHEN and CDR2 SYDVKM.